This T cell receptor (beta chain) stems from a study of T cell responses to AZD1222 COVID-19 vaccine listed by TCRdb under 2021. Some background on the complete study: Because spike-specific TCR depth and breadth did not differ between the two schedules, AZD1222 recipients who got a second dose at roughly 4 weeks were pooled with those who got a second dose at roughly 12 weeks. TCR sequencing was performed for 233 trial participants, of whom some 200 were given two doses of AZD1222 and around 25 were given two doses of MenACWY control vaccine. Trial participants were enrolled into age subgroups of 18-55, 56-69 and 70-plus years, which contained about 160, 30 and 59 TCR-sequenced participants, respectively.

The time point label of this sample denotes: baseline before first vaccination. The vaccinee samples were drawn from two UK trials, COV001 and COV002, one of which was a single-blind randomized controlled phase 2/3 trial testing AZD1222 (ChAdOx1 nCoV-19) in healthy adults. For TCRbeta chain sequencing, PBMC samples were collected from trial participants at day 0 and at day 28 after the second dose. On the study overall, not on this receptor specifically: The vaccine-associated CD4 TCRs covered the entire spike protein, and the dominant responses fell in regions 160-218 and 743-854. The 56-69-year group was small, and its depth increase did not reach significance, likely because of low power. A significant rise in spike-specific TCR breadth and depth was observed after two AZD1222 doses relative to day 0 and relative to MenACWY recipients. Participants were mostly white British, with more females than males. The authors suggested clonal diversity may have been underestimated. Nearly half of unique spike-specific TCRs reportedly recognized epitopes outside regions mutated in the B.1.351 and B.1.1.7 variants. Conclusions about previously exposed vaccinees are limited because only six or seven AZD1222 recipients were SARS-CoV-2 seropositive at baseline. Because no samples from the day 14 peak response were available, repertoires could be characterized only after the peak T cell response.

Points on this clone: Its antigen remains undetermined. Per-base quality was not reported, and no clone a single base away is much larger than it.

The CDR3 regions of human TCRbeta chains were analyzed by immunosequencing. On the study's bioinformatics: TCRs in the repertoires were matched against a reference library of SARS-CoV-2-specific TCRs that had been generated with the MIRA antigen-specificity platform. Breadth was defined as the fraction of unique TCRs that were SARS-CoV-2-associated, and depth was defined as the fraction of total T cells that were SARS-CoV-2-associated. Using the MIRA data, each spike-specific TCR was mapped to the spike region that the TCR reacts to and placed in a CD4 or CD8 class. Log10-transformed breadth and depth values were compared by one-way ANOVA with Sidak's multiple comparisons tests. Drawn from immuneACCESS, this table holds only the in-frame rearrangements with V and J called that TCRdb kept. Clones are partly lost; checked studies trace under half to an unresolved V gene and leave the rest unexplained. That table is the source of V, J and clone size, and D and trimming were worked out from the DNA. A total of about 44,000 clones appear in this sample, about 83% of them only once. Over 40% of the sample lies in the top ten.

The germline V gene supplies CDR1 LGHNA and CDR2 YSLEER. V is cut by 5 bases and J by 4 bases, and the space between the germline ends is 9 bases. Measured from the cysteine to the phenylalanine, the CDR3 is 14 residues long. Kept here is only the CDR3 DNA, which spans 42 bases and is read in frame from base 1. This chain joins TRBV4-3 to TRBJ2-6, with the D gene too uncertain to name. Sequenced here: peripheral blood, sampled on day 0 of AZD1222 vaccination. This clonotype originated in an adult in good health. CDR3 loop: CASSEIGGANVLTF. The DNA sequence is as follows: TGCGCCAGCAGCGAAATTGGGGGGGCCAACGTCCTGACTTTC.